The sequence of this T cell receptor beta chain was determined in a study of blood T cell repertoires in COVID-19 (TCRdb year 2020). Background for the entire study: Collaborator samples came from the United States, Italy and Spain and covered acute and convalescent phases of COVID-19. The sample metadata nearly always contained a de-identified subject ID, COVID-19 status, age in years and sex. Subjects who had been exposed to COVID-19, were actively infected with it, or had recovered from it provided the deeply sampled blood TCRbeta repertoires that made up the dataset. The material from the prospective study consisted of cDNA or gDNA derived from T cells, B-cell-depleted T cells, or PBMCs. Where HLA class I and class II types were available, the types were taken from metadata supplied by the sample provider, not from assay-based typing. Samples were obtained from the ongoing ImmuneRACE study (first 160 participants) and from about 1,300 subjects provided by 6 global collaborators. A freely available public database, intended as a resource for researchers studying the immune response to SARS-CoV-2, is where the repertoires were released.

CDR1 is given as SGHTA and CDR2 as FQGNSA, both from the germline V gene. Including the terminal cysteine and phenylalanine, the CDR3 comprises 16 residues. CDR3 DNA only is kept here, 48 bases in frame from base 1. The junction shows trimming of 0 bases on V and 7 bases on J, plus 19 bases between the germline ends. As regards this clone: The clone's antigen remains unknown. No much larger clone is present one base from it, and per-base qualities are unavailable.

Collaborating institutions collected whole blood in K2EDTA tubes following their own protocols. For TCRbeta analysis, collaborators shipped samples as frozen whole blood, isolated PBMCs, or DNA extracted from either of those sample types. Beyond this particular receptor, the publication reports: Clinical and demographic metadata were provided uncurated, with the amount varying by source and participant.

TCRbeta CDR3 regions were amplified from genomic DNA using the immunoSEQ Assay, a bias-controlled multiplex PCR. Per the authors' processing: The number of nucleated cells in each sample was estimated from the amplification of reference gene primers within the assay. Sequence reads were collapsed and filtered to measure the absolute abundance of every unique TCRbeta CDR3 rearrangement. For each sample, productive Simpson clonality was calculated as the square root of Simpson's diversity index over productive rearrangements. Here the immuneACCESS table is served through TCRdb, limited to in-frame sequences with V and J called. Missing clones are a known gap in these copies; in checked studies unresolved V genes cover under half, and the rest lacks a known reason. D and trimming come from the DNA, and the V and J calls and clone size come from that table. For this sample the table gives around 110,000 clones, of which 70% to 90% were detected only once. The ten largest clones represent 1.4% to 1.5% of the sample.

The source is a man between 40 and 49 years old with acute or convalescent COVID-19. The sequencing sample was made of peripheral blood. Rearrangement joined TRBV7-2 to TRBJ2-7; the D gene is perhaps TRBD2, on 6 matching bases. The bases read TGTGCCAGCAGCTTAGCTGGCGGGGCCGTCCTTTTAGAGCAGTACTTC. Its translation is CASSLAGGAVLLEQYF. The full variable domain, completed from the reference TRBV7-2 and TRBJ2-7 proteins outside the CDR3, reads GAGVSQSPSNKVTEKGKDVELRCDPISGHTALYWYRQSLGQGLEFLIYFQGNSAPDKSGLPSDRFSAERTGGSVSTLTIQRTQQEDSAVYLCASSLAGGAVLLEQYFGPGTRLTVT.